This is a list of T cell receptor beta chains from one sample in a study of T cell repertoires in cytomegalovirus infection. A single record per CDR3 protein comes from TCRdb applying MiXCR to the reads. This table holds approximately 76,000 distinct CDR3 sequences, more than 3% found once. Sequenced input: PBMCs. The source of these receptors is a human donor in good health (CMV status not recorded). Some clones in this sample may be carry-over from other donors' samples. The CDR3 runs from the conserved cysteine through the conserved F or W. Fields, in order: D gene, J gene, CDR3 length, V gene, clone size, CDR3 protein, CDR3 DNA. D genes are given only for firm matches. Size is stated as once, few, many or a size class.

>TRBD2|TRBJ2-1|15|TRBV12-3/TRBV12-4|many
CASSFLAGAYNEQFF
TGTGCCAGCAGTTTCCTAGCGGGGGCGTACAATGAGCAGTTCTTC
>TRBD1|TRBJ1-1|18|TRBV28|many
CASSALDRGMEGFAEAFF
TGTGCCAGCAGTGCACTTGACAGGGGGATGGAGGGGTTCGCTGAAGCTTTCTTT
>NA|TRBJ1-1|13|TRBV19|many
CASRQRTVEGAFF
TGTGCCAGTAGGCAACGTACAGTGGAGGGAGCTTTCTTT
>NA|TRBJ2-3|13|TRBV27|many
CASSFFQTDTQYF
TGTGCCAGCAGTTTTTTCCAGACAGATACGCAGTATTTT
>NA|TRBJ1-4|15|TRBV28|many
CASALGRQGGEKLFF
TGTGCCAGCGCCCTGGGTAGGCAGGGAGGAGAAAAACTGTTTTTT
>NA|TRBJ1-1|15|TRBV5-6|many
CASRDQGLGNTEAFF
TGTGCCAGCAGGGATCAGGGGTTGGGAAATACTGAAGCTTTCTTT
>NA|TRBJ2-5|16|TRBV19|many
CASSVQGIRVRETQYF
TGTGCCAGTAGTGTGCAGGGGATTCGGGTGCGCGAGACCCAGTACTTC
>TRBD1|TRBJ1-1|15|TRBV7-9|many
CASSPLDRGYTEAFF
TGTGCCAGCAGCCCCCTGGACAGGGGTTACACTGAAGCTTTCTTT
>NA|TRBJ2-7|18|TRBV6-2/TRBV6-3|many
CASSYSTLPDASSYEQYF
TGTGCCAGCAGTTACTCGACCCTCCCAGATGCCAGCTCCTACGAGCAGTACTTC
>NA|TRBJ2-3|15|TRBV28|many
CASSLTGLGTDTQYF
TGTGCCAGCTCCTTAACAGGGTTGGGCACAGATACGCAGTATTTT
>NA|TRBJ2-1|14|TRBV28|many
CASSDPRSYNEQFF
TGTGCCAGCAGTGACCCGCGCTCCTACAATGAGCAGTTCTTC
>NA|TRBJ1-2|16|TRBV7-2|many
CASSLEGWGGVDGYTF
TGTGCCAGCAGCTTAGAGGGGTGGGGGGGGGTCGATGGCTACACCTTC
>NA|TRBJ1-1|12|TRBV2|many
CASSEQNTEAFF
TGTGCCAGCAGTGAACAGAACACTGAAGCTTTCTTT
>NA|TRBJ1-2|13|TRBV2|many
CASSGTNGAGYTF
TGTGCCAGCAGTGGGACAAATGGGGCCGGCTACACCTTC
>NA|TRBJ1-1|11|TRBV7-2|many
CASSLTFEAFF
TGTGCCAGCAGCTTAACGTTTGAAGCTTTCTTT
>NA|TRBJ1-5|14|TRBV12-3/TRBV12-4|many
CASRPRGGGQPQHF
TGTGCCAGCAGACCGAGGGGGGGTGGGCAGCCCCAGCATTTT
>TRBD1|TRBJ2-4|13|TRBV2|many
CASTTGERNIQYF
TGTGCCAGCACAACAGGGGAACGAAACATTCAGTACTTC
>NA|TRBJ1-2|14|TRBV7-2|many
CASSLVSSSYGYTF
TGTGCCAGCAGCTTAGTTAGCAGCTCCTATGGCTACACCTTC
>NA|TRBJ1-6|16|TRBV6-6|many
CASSYQMSSYNSPLHF
TGTGCCAGCAGTTACCAGATGAGCTCCTATAATTCACCCCTCCACTTT
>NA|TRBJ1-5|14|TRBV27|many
CASNNYGLNQPQHF
TGTGCCAGCAACAATTACGGCCTCAATCAGCCCCAGCATTTT
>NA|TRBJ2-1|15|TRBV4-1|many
CASSQVGGLYNEQFF
TGCGCCAGCAGCCAAGTGGGGGGGCTCTACAATGAGCAGTTCTTC
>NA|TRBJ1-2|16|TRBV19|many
CASSIAGAVANYGYTF
TGTGCCAGTAGTATAGCCGGAGCCGTAGCTAACTATGGCTACACCTTC
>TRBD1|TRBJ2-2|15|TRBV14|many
CASRKTGGYSGELFF
TGTGCCAGCAGGAAGACAGGGGGGTATAGCGGGGAGCTGTTTTTT
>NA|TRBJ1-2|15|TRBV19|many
CASSQDSAGGYGYTF
TGTGCCAGTAGCCAAGACTCTGCCGGTGGCTATGGCTACACCTTC
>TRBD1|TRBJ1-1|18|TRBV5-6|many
CASRKGPGQGSVGTEAFF
TGTGCCAGCAGAAAGGGACCGGGACAGGGGTCGGTGGGCACTGAAGCTTTCTTT
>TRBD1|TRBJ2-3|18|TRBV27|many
CASSPIPRTGDTTDTQYF
TGTGCCAGCAGTCCCATACCCCGGACAGGGGACACCACAGATACGCAGTATTTT
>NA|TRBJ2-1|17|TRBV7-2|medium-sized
CASSSWMAQGIHNEQFF
TGTGCCAGCAGCTCCTGGATGGCGCAGGGGATCCACAATGAGCAGTTCTTC